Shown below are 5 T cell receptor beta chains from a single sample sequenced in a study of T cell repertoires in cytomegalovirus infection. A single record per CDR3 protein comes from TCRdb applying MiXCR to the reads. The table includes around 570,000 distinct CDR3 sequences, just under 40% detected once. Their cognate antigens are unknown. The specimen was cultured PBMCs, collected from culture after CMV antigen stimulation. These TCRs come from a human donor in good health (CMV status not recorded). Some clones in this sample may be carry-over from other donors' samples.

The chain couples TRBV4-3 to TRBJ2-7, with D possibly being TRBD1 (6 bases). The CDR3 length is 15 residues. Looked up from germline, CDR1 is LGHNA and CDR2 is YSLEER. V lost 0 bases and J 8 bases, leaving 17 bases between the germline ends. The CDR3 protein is CASSQDRGPRGKQYF. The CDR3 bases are TGCGCCAGCAGCCAAGATCGGGGACCTAGGGGGAAGCAGTACTTC.

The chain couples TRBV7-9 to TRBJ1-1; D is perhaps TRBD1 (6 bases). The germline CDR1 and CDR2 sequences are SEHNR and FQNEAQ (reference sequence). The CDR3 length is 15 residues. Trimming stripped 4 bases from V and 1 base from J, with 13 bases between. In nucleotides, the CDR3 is TGTGCCAGCAGCTCGCCCCGACAGGCGAACACTGAAGCTTTCTTT. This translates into CASSSPRQANTEAFF.

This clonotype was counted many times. CDR3 protein: CASSPRTSGGILETQYF. The CDR3 bases are TGTGCCAGCAGCCCCCGGACTAGCGGGGGAATTTTAGAGACCCAGTACTTC. The chain uses TRBV7-2 and TRBJ2-5; 13 positions match TRBD2. The CDR3 loop spans 17 amino acids. J was trimmed by 4 bases and V by 5 bases; bases with no gene match: 10. The V gene's germline CDR1 is SGHTA and CDR2 FQGNSA.

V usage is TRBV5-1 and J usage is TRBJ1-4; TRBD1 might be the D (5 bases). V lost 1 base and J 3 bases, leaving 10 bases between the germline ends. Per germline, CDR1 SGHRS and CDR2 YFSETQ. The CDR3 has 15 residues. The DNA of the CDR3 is TGCGCCAGCAGCTTGTCTGGGGACCCTAATGAAAAACTGTTTTTT. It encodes CASSLSGDPNEKLFF. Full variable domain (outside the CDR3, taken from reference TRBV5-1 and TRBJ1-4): KAGVTQTPRYLIKTRGQQVTLSCSPISGHRSVSWYQQTPGQGLQFLFEYFSETQRNKGNFPGRFSGRQFSNSRSEMNVSTLELGDSALYLCASSLSGDPNEKLFFGSGTQLSVL.

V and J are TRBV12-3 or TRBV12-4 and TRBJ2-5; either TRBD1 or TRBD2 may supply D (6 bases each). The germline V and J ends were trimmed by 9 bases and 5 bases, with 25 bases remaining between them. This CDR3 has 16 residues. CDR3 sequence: CASASGWGAGFETQYF. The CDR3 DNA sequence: TGTGCCAGTGCGAGCGGTTGGGGGGCCGGCTTCGAGACCCAGTACTTC.